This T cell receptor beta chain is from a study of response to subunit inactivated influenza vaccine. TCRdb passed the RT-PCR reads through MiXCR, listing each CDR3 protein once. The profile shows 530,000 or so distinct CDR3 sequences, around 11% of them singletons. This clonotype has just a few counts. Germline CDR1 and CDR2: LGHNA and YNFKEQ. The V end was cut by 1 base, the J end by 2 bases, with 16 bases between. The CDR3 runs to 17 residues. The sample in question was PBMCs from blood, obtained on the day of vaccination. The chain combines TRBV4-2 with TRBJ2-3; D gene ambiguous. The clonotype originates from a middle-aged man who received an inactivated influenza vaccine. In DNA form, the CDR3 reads TGTGCCAGCAGCCAAGTGGAAGGATCACGTCTCACAGATACGCAGTATTTT. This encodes CASSQVEGSRLTDTQYF.